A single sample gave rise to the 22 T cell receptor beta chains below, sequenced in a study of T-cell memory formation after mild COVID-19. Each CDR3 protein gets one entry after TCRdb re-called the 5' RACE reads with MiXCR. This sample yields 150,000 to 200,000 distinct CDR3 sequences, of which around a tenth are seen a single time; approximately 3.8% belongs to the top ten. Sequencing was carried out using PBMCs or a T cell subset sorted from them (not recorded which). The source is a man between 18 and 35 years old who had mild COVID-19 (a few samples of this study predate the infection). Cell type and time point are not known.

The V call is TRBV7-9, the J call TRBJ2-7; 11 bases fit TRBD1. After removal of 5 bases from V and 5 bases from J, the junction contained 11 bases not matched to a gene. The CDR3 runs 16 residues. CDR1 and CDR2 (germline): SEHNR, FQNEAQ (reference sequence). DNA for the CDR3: TGTGCCAGCAGCCGAAAACGGGACAGGGGGAACCACGAGCAGTACTTC. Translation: CASSRKRDRGNHEQYF.

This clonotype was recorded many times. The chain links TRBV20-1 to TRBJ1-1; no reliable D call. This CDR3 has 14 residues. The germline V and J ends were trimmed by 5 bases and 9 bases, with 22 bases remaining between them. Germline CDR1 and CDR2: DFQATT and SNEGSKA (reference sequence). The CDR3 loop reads CSAEAKNRPSQAFF. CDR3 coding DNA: TGCAGTGCTGAAGCTAAGAACCGCCCATCTCAAGCTTTCTTT.

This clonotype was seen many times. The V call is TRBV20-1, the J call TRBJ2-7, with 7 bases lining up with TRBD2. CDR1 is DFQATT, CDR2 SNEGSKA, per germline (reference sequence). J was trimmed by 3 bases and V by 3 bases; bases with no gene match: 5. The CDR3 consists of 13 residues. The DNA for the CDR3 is TGCAGTGCTAGCCCAGCGGGGCTCTACGAGCAGTACTTC. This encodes CSASPAGLYEQYF.

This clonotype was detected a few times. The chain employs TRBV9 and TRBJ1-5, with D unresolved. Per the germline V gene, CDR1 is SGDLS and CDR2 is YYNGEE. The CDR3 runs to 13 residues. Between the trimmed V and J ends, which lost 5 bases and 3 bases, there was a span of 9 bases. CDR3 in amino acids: CASSAWVNQPQHF. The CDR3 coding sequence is TGTGCCAGCAGTGCCTGGGTCAATCAGCCCCAGCATTTT.

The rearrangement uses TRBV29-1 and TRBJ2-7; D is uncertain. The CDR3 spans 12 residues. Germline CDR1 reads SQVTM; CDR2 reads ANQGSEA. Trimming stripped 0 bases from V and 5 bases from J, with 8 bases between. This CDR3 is CSVEEGRDEQYF. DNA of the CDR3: TGCAGCGTTGAAGAGGGTAGGGACGAGCAGTACTTC.

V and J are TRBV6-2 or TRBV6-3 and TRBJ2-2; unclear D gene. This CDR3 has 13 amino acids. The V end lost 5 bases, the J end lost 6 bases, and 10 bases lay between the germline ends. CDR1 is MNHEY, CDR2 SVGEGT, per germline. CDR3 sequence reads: CASSAISPGELFF. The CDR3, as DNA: TGTGCCAGCAGTGCTATTAGCCCCGGGGAGCTGTTTTTT.

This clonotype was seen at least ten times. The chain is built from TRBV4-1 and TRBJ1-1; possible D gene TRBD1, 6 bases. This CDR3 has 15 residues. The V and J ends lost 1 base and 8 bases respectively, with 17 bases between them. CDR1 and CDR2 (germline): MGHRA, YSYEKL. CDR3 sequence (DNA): TGCGCCAGCAGCCAAGTGAGGTTCTGGGGGCAAGAAGCTTTCTTT. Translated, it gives CASSQVRFWGQEAFF.

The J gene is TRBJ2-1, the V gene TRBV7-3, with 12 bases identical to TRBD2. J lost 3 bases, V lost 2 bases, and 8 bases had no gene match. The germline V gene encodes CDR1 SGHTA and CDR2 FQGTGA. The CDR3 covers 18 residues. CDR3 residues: CASSLVLAGGPGYNEQFF. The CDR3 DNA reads TGTGCCAGCAGCTTAGTGCTAGCGGGGGGGCCCGGCTACAATGAGCAGTTCTTC.

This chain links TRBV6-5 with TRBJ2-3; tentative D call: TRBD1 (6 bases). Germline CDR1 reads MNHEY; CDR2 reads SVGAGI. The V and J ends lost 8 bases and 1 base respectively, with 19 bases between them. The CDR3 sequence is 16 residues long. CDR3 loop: CASSLGRGWGTDTQYF. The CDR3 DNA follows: TGTGCCAGCTCCCTCGGCAGGGGATGGGGCACAGATACGCAGTATTTT.

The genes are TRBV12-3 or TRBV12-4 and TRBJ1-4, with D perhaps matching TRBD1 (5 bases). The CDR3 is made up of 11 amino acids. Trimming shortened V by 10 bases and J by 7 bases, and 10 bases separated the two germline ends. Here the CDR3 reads CATGRSEKLFF. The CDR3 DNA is TGTGCCACGGGGCGGAGTGAAAAACTGTTTTTT.

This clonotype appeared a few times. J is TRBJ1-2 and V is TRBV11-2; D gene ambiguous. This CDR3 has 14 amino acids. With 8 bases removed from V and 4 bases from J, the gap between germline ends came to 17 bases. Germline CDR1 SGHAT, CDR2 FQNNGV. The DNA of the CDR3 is TGTGCCAGCGGCGTCGGGCGAAGTCCCTATGGCTACACCTTC. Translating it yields CASGVGRSPYGYTF. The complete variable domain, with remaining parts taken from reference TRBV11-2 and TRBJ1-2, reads EAGVAQSPRYKIIEKRQSVAFWCNPISGHATLYWYQQILGQGPKLLIQFQNNGVVDDSQLPKDRFSAERLKGVDSTLKIQPAKLEDSAVYLCASGVGRSPYGYTFGSGTRLTVV.

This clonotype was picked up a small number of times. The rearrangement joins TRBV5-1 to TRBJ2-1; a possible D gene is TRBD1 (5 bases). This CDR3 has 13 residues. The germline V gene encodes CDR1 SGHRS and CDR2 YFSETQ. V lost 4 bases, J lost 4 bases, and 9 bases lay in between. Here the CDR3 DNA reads TGCGCCAGCAGCCATGACAGATACAATGAGCAGTTCTTC. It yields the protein CASSHDRYNEQFF.

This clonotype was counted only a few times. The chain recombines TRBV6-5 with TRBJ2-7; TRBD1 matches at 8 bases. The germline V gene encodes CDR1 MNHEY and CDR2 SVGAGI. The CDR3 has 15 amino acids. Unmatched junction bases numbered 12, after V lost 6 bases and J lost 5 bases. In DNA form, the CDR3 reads TGTGCCAGCAGCCGAACCAGGGGGCGTCTTCACGAGCAGTACTTC. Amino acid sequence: CASSRTRGRLHEQYF.

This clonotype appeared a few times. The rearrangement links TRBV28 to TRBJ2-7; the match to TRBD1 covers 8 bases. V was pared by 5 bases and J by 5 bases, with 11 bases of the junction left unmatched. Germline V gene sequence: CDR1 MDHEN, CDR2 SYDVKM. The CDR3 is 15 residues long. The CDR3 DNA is TGTGCCAGCAGTACTAAGACAGGGGTAGTCCACGAGCAGTACGTC. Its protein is CASSTKTGVVHEQYV.

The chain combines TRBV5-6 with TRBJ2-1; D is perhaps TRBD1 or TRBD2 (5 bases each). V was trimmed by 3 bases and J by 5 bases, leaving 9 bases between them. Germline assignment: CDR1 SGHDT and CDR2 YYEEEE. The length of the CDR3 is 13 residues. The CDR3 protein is CASSWDANNEQFF. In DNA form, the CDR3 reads TGTGCCAGCAGCTGGGACGCTAACAATGAGCAGTTCTTC.

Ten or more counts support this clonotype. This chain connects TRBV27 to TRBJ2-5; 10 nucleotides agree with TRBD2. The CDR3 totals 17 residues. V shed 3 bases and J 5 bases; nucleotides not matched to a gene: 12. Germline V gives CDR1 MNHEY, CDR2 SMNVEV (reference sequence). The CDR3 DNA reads TGTGCCAGCAGTTTCCACAAACTAGCGGGACGGCCTGAGACCCAGTACTTC. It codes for CASSFHKLAGRPETQYF.

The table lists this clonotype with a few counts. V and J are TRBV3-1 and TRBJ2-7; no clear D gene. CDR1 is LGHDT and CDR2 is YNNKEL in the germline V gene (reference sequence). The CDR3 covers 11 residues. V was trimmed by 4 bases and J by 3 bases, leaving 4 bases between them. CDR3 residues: CASSRYYEQYF. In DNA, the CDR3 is TGTGCCAGCAGCCGGTACTACGAGCAGTACTTC.

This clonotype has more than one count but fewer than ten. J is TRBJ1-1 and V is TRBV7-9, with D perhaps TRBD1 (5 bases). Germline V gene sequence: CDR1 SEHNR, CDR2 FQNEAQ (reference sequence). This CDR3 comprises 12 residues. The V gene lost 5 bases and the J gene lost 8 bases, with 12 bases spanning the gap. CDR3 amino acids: CASSPGLAEAFF. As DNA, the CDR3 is TGTGCCAGCAGCCCGGGGCTGGCAGAAGCTTTCTTT.

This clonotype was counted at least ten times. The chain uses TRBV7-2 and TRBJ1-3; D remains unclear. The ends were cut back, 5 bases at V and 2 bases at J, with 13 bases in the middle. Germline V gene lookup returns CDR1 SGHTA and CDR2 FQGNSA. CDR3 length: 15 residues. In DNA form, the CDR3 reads TGTGCCAGCAGCCAGATGTTGGGAGCTGGAAACACCATATATTTT. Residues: CASSQMLGAGNTIYF.

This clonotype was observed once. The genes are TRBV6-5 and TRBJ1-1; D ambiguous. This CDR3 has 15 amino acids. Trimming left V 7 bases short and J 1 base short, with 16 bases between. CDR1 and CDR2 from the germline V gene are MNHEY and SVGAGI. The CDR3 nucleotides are TGTGCCAGCACACCCCCCATGACCGGGAACACTGAAGCTTTCTTT. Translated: CASTPPMTGNTEAFF.

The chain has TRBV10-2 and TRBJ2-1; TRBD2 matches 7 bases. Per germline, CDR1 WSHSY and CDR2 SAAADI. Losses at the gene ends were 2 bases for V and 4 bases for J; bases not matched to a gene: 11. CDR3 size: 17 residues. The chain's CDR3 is CASSENSGLGTYNEQFF. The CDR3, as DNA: TGCGCCAGCAGTGAGAACTCTGGACTAGGAACGTACAATGAGCAGTTCTTC.

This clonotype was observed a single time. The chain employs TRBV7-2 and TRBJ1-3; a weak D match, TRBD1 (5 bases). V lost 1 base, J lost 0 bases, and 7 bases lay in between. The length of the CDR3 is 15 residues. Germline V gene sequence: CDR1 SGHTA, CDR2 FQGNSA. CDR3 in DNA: TGTGCCAGCAGCTTAGATACAGGCTCTGGAAACACCATATATTTT. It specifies CASSLDTGSGNTIYF.